This T cell receptor beta chain stems from a study of T cell responses to AZD1222 COVID-19 vaccine. Study-wide findings and caveats: Baseline seropositivity occurred in only six AZD1222 recipients. Dominant at 160-218 and 743-854, vaccine-associated CD4 TCRs also spanned spike.

With regard to this clone: Its specificity is unknown.

Method: immunoSEQ multiplex PCR; TCRdb's copy keeps in-frame clones and lacks some. The table has 200,000 or so clones, about 90% seen once; the top ten hold approximately 2.5%. CDR1 is GTSNPN and CDR2 is SVGIG in the germline V gene (reference sequence). With V trimmed by 0 bases and J by 5 bases, 2 bases remained unmatched. The CDR3 covers 14 residues. The receptor was derived from an adult in good health. The sample in question was peripheral blood, obtained on day 0 of MenACWY control vaccination. The chain couples TRBV30 to TRBJ1-4; 8 bases fit TRBD1. The CDR3 DNA reads as TGTGCCTGGAGTGTGACAGGGGTGAATGAAAAACTGTTTTTT. Translation gives CAWSVTGVNEKLFF.